Here is one T cell receptor (beta chain) with its context. Trimming removed 4 bases from V and 3 bases from J; junction bases left unmatched: 3. This CDR3 is built from 13 residues. Germline CDR1 SGDLS, CDR2 YYNGEE. The entry originates in a study of blood T cell repertoires in COVID-19. At the level of the study: COVID-19 samples from acute and convalescent phases originated in the United States, Italy and Spain. T cells, B-cell-depleted T cells, or PBMCs supplied cDNA or gDNA.

Original processing methods: Amplifying reference gene primers gave estimates of nucleated cell counts. This table comes from immunoSEQ multiplex PCR, and its TCRdb copy is limited to in-frame clones, with some not included. The DNA gave D and trimming, while V, J and clone size come from that table. The table shows roughly 20,000 clones, with 89% occurring only once. The genes are TRBV9 and TRBJ2-7, with 8 bases matching TRBD1. The TCR was taken from a human donor with active COVID-19. The donor label of this sample is uncertain. Sequencing was done on a sample of peripheral blood. CDR3 nucleotide sequence: TGTGCCAGCAGCCTAGGACAGGGCTACGAGCAGTACTTC. As protein: CASSLGQGYEQYF.